This TCR beta chain was observed in a study of cytomegalovirus exposure and HLA in healthy donors. Study conclusions and caveats: Presence/absence comparisons presumed near-even sequencing depth among donors. It was reported that the classifier diagnosed cytomegalovirus status with high specificity and sensitivity in both the original and validation cohorts. Some TCR beta chains (roughly 150 of them) were listed as cytomegalovirus-associated.

The CDR3 consists of 11 residues. The V segment lost 8 bases and the J segment 5 bases; nucleotides outside the gene matches: 6. The germline gives CDR1 DFQATT, CDR2 SNEGSKA (reference sequence). In regard to this clone: Its antigen is currently unknown.

Primers included in the PCR were 60 Vbeta and 13 Jbeta primers. Some clones are missing from TCRdb's copy, which holds only in-frame ones; the method was immunoSEQ multiplex PCR. Found here are some 110,000 clones; the top ten clones hold 3.7%. The V and J genes are TRBV20-1 and TRBJ2-7, with TRBD2 matching 7 bases. The sequencing sample was made of PBMCs. The receptor was derived from a young man in good health and CMV-seronegative. The CDR3 here is CSSKRGNEQYF. The CDR3 DNA is TGCAGTTCTAAGCGGGGAAACGAGCAGTACTTC.